This TCR beta chain was found in a study of blood T cell repertoires in COVID-19. Study at large: Sites across the United States, Italy and Spain contributed samples from acute and convalescent COVID-19. PBMCs, B-cell-depleted T cells, or T cells provided the cDNA or gDNA that made up the material.

This CDR3 has 14 amino acids. V lost 7 bases and J lost 4, with 11 bases in between. Germline lookup yields CDR1 KGHSH and CDR2 LQKENI. Original data processing: From reference gene primer amplification, estimates of nucleated cell counts were derived. Profiled with immunoSEQ multiplex PCR; TCRdb holds only in-frame clones, not every one. That table supplies the V and J calls and clone size; D and trimming were determined from the DNA. The table lists roughly 290,000 clones, roughly 86% of them singletons. The source of this sequence is a woman between 45 and 65 years old who had recovered from COVID-19. Sequenced material: peripheral blood. The gene calls are TRBV18 and TRBJ2-6; the D gene is possibly TRBD1 (6 bases). The CDR3 coding sequence is TGTGCCAGCTTCCAGGGGTCCGGGGCCAACGTCCTGACTTTC. It is translated as CASFQGSGANVLTF.